This T cell receptor beta chain was identified in a study of persistence of HIV-infected CD4 T cells. This was the immunoSEQ version 4 assay in survey mode. Libraries were prepared by immunoSEQ multiplex PCR; TCRdb keeps only in-frame clonotypes and omits some of them. In the table there are some 16,000 clones, roughly two thirds of which are singletons. CDR1 and CDR2 from the germline V gene are SGHDT and YYEEEE. CDR3 length equals 17 residues. The V segment lost 5 bases and the J segment 7 bases; nucleotides outside the gene matches: 18. Stimulation used about 10 ug/mL lysate from CMV-infected fibroblasts. Sorting of responding CD4+ T cells relied on upregulated CD40 ligand together with CD69. Points on this clone: The antigen remains unidentified.

The sequence was collected from an adult woman with HIV who was CMV-seropositive. This sequence joins TRBV5-6 and TRBJ1-3; 7 nucleotides agree with TRBD1. Sequencing was performed on CD4+ T cells sorted from PBMCs after approximately 19-hour stimulation, taken from a patient who received antiretroviral therapy. Here the CDR3 DNA reads TGTGCCAGCAGTCCGGGGTACCGGGACAGAAAATTGAACACCATATATTTT. Protein sequence: CASSPGYRDRKLNTIYF.